The 5 T cell receptor beta chains below come from one sample, sequenced in a study of shared clonotypes between healthy human individuals. Libraries were prepared by immunoSEQ multiplex PCR; TCRdb keeps only in-frame clonotypes and omits some of them. Of 600,000 to 700,000 clones listed, around four fifths are singletons. Sequenced: memory CD4+ T cells sorted from blood. Specified subset: CD45RA-negative fraction. The receptors were gathered from a woman aged 25 to 39 in good health.

V gene TRBV7-3 combines with J gene TRBJ2-5; D might be TRBD1 (6 bases). Germline V lookup: CDR1 SGHTA, CDR2 FQGTGA. Trimming removed 6 bases at V and 4 bases at J, with 18 bases between. The CDR3 totals 15 residues. The CDR3 bases are TGTGCCAGCAGTCCACAGGGTGGGGTTGGAGAGACCCAGTACTTC. This codes for CASSPQGGVGETQYF.

The chain has TRBV5-1 and TRBJ1-2; D ambiguous. Trimming cost V 0 bases and J 3 bases, with 6 bases left between them. CDR1 and CDR2 from the germline V gene are SGHRS and YFSETQ. This CDR3 is built from 13 residues. This CDR3 is CASSLDQYYGYTF. The CDR3, as DNA: TGCGCCAGCAGCTTGGATCAATACTATGGCTACACCTTC.

This clone was detected only once. The chain joins TRBV7-5 to TRBJ2-7; the table's D gene call, TRBD1, was not cross checked with the DNA. TRBV7-5 is a listed pseudogene. The CDR3 contains 17 residues. CDR3 DNA sequence: TGTGTCAGAAGCCGTACCAACAGGCCCCGGGCATCATACGAGCAGTACTTC. Translating gives CVRSRTNRPRASYEQYF.

V gene TRBV28 combines with J gene TRBJ1-4; 10 bases map to TRBD1. V was clipped by 5 bases and J by 6 bases; unmatched bases: 6. This CDR3 has 15 amino acids. Germline values: CDR1 MDHEN, CDR2 SYDVKM. CDR3 coding DNA: TGTGCCAGCAGTGGGGCCGGGACAGGGGATGAAAAACTGTTTTTT. This gives the protein CASSGAGTGDEKLFF.

Points on this clone: This may be a read error, as it is one base from a much larger clone. The chain carries TRBV9 and TRBJ2-3; D is uncertain. Germline-derived CDR1 and CDR2 are SGDLS and YYNGEE. Trimming stripped 4 bases from V and 0 bases from J, with 3 bases between. This CDR3 has 12 amino acids. CDR3 nucleotide sequence: TGTGCCAGCAGCCTAAGCACAGATACGCAGTATTTT. It yields the protein CASSLSTDTQYF. Based on the CDR3 plus reference TRBV9 and TRBJ2-3, the full variable domain is DSGVTQTPKHLITATGQRVTLRCSPRSGDLSVYWYQQSLDQGLQFLIQYYNGEERAKGNILERFSAQQFPDLHSELNLSSLELGDSALYFCASSLSTDTQYFGPGTRLTVL.